These 15 T cell receptor beta chains were sequenced from one sample in a study of shared clonotypes between healthy human individuals. Profiling relied on immunoSEQ multiplex PCR, and the TCRdb table lists in-frame clones only, not all of them. Found here are some 500,000 clones, approximately 95% of them singletons; the top ten hold approximately 0.06%. The sample comprised naive CD4+ T cells sorted from blood. Subset indicated: CD45RA+ positively selected. These receptors originate from a woman aged 25 to 39 in good health.

This chain joins TRBV30 and TRBJ2-1, with TRBD1 identical over 10 bases. CDR1 GTSNPN and CDR2 SVGIG come from the germline V gene (reference sequence). Trimming at V came to 8 bases and at J to 1 base, leaving 8 bases not matched to a gene. The CDR3 is made up of 15 amino acids. The CDR3 nucleotides read TGTGCCCAAGATTGGACAGGGGGTTCCTACAATGAGCAGTTCTTC. Translating it yields CAQDWTGGSYNEQFF.

This chain links TRBV19 with TRBJ2-5, with D maybe TRBD1 (5 bases). The J call may be wrong; the DNA end is better matched by TRBJ2-7. The CDR3 is 16 residues long. Germline CDR1 reads LNHDA; CDR2 reads SQIVND (reference sequence). The CDR3 bases are TGTGCCAGTAGTATAGATCAACAGGTCCTACCTAACGAGCAGTACTTC. This translates into CASSIDQQVLPNEQYF.

The gene calls are TRBV6-5 and TRBJ2-1, with 7 bases aligning to TRBD1. The CDR3 consists of 15 residues. The germline CDR1 and CDR2 sequences are MNHEY and SVGAGI. Germline trimming cut 4 bases from V and 10 bases from J; bases unmatched to any gene: 13. The CDR3 DNA sequence: TGTGCCAGCAGTTCCGACAGGGCCCCATCGAGGGAGCAGTTCTTC. Amino acids: CASSSDRAPSREQFF.

V is TRBV28 and J is TRBJ2-2, with a weak D call TRBD1 (6 bases). Germline-derived CDR1 and CDR2 are MDHEN and SYDVKM. The CDR3 extends over 16 amino acids. With 5 bases removed from V and 6 bases from J, the gap between germline ends came to 19 bases. CDR3 DNA: TGTGCCAGCAGTGCCCCCAGGGGCGAGGGGGCCGGGGAGCTGTTTTTT. As protein: CASSAPRGEGAGELFF.

The J gene is TRBJ2-1, the V gene TRBV7-9; possibly TRBD1 for D (5 bases). The germline CDR1 and CDR2 sequences are SEHNR and FQNEAQ (reference sequence). The CDR3 sequence is 14 residues long. The ends were cut back, 5 bases at V and 4 bases at J, with 12 bases in the middle. The CDR3 sequence: CASSKETAYNEQFF. CDR3 bases: TGTGCCAGCAGCAAAGAGACAGCTTACAATGAGCAGTTCTTC.

The sample holds a few counts of this clone. V gene TRBV19 combines with J gene TRBJ1-1, with D hard to call. V was pared by 6 bases and J by 1 base, with 6 bases between. Looked up from germline, CDR1 is LNHDA and CDR2 is SQIVND (reference sequence). This CDR3 has 12 amino acids. The chain's CDR3 is CASRFRNTEAFF. The CDR3 nucleotides are TGTGCCAGTAGGTTTAGGAACACTGAAGCTTTCTTT.

This chain joins TRBV7-2 and TRBJ2-7; D remains ambiguous. In germline, CDR1 is SGHTA, CDR2 FQGNSA. V was pared by 4 bases and J by 3 bases, with 13 bases between. The CDR3 extends over 14 amino acids. The CDR3 loop is CASSSPSRRYEQYF. In nucleotides, the CDR3 is TGTGCCAGCAGCTCACCGTCAAGGCGCTACGAGCAGTACTTC.

The chain combines TRBV6-5 with TRBJ1-5; maybe TRBD1 (6 bases). Germline V gene lookup returns CDR1 MNHEY and CDR2 SVGAGI. V was shortened by 5 bases and J by 1 base, with 12 bases between the two germline ends. The CDR3 runs to 15 residues. For the CDR3, the DNA is TGTGCCAGCAGTCAACAGGGAAACAGCAATCAGCCCCAGCATTTT. This sequence encodes CASSQQGNSNQPQHF.

The chain employs TRBV10-3 and TRBJ2-2, with 7 bases lining up with TRBD2. CDR1 and CDR2 (germline): ENHRY, SYGVKD. After removal of 6 bases from V and 2 bases from J, the junction contained 9 bases not matched to a gene. The CDR3 loop spans 16 amino acids. The CDR3 bases are TGTGCCATCAGCCGCTACCAGCGGGAAAACACCGGGGAGCTGTTTTTT. Translated, it gives CAISRYQRENTGELFF.

This clone was recorded only once. The chain links TRBV5-3 to TRBJ1-5, with D perhaps matching TRBD1 (5 bases). TRBV5-3 has ORF status, its function being uncertain. V was trimmed by 3 bases and J by 0 bases, leaving 10 bases between them. The CDR3 contains 15 residues. The CDR3 reads CARSSGTASNQPQHF. CDR3 DNA sequence: TGTGCCAGAAGCTCCGGGACGGCTAGCAATCAGCCCCAGCATTTT.

The rearrangement uses TRBV28 and TRBJ2-7; D is unresolved. Germline V gives CDR1 MDHEN, CDR2 SYDVKM. V lost 8 bases and J lost 3, with 11 bases in between. The CDR3 has 12 amino acids. The CDR3 sequence is CASLSNIYEQYF. CDR3 DNA: TGTGCCAGCCTCTCTAATATCTACGAGCAGTACTTC.

This clone was observed a handful of times. This sequence joins TRBV4-1 and TRBJ1-5; a possible D gene is TRBD1 (6 bases). V was pared by 4 bases and J by 3 bases, with 13 bases between. The CDR3 length is 15 residues. In germline, CDR1 is MGHRA, CDR2 YSYEKL. In DNA form, the CDR3 reads TGCGCCAGCAGCCCAGAGGCGGGGGCCAATCAGCCCCAGCATTTT. It yields the protein CASSPEAGANQPQHF.

The genes are TRBV28 and TRBJ1-2; 10 bases map to TRBD1. The germline V gene has CDR1 MDHEN and CDR2 SYDVKM. J was trimmed by 7 bases and V by 2 bases; bases with no gene match: 13. This CDR3 has 17 residues. The DNA for the CDR3 is TGTGCCAGCAGTTTAAGACAGGGGGCGCTGCTATTGGGTGGCTACACCTTC. Its protein product is CASSLRQGALLLGGYTF.

The table lists this clone with a count of one. This sequence joins TRBV11-2 and TRBJ1-2; D call uncertain. V was clipped by 7 bases and J by 2 bases, with 14 bases between them. This CDR3 is built from 14 residues. The germline gives CDR1 SGHAT, CDR2 FQNNGV. Here the CDR3 DNA reads TGTGCCAGCACCCCCGCGGGCAGAAACTATGGCTACACCTTC. It specifies CASTPAGRNYGYTF.

The chain is built from TRBV11-3 and TRBJ1-5; D not certain. The germline V gene encodes CDR1 SGHNT and CDR2 YENEEA. The CDR3 covers 15 residues. The ends were cut back, 1 base at V and 2 bases at J, with 9 bases in the middle. The CDR3 region has the DNA TGTGCCAGCAGCTTAGTATCTGAGGGCAATCAGCCCCAGCATTTT. As protein: CASSLVSEGNQPQHF.